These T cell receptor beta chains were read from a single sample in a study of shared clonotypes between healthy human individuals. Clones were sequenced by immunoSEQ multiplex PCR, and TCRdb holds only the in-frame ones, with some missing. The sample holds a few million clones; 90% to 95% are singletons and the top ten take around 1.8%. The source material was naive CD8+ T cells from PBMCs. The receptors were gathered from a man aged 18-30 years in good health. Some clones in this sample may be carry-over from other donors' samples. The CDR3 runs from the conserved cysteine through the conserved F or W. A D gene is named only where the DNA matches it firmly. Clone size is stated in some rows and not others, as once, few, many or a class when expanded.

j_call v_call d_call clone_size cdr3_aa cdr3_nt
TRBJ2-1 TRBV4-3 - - CASSQDRTDNEQFF TGCGCCAGCAGCCAAGATCGGACAGACAATGAGCAGTTCTTC
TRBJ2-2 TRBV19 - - CASGGPGTGELFF TGTGCCTCGGGGGGCCCGGGCACCGGGGAGCTGTTTTTT
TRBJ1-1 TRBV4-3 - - CASSQVGVDTEAFF TGCGCCAGCAGCCAAGTAGGGGTGGACACTGAAGCTTTCTTT
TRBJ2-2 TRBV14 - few CASSQGPRGELFF TGTGCCAGCAGCCAGGGGCCTCGCGGGGAGCTGTTTTTT
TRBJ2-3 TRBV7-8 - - CASSLSQQPTDTQYF TGTGCCAGCAGCTTATCCCAGCAGCCCACAGATACGCAGTATTTT
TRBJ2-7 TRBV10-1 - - CASSESESLGEQYF TGCGCCAGCAGTGAGTCGGAGTCTCTGGGGGAGCAGTACTTC
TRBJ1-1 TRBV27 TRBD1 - CASSPRDRRPMNTEAFF TGTGCCAGCAGTCCCCGGGACAGGCGCCCCATGAACACTGAAGCTTTCTTT
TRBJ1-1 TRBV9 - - CASSPPRDTEAFF TGTGCCAGCAGCCCCCCGAGGGACACTGAAGCTTTCTTT
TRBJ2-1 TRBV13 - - CASRPSMTRSYNEQFF TGTGCCAGCAGACCAAGCATGACACGCTCCTACAATGAGCAGTTCTTC
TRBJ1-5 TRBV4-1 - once CASSQDASNQPQHF TGCGCCAGCAGCCAAGATGCTAGCAATCAGCCCCAGCATTTT
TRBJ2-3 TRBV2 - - CASPRGPNTDTQYF TGTGCCAGCCCCCGGGGCCCGAACACAGATACGCAGTATTTT
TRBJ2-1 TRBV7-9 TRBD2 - CASSLRLAGYNEQFF TGTGCCAGCAGCTTACGTCTAGCGGGTTACAATGAGCAGTTCTTC
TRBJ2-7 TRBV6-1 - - CASSPRTPYEQYF TGTGCCAGCAGTCCCCGTACCCCCTACGAGCAGTACTTC
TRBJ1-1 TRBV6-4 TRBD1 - CASSDSGGEETEAFF TGTGCCAGCAGTGACTCAGGGGGCGAGGAAACTGAAGCTTTCTTT
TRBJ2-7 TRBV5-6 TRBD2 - CASRLTGTKIHDEQYF TGTGCCAGCAGGTTAACCGGGACTAAAATCCATGACGAGCAGTACTTC
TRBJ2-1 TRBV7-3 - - CASSKDYSNEQFF TGTGCCAGCAGCAAAGACTACTCCAATGAGCAGTTCTTC
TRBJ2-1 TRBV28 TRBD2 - CASSLIPGLATNNEQFF TGTGCCAGCAGTTTAATTCCCGGACTAGCGACAAACAATGAGCAGTTCTTC
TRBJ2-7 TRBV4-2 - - CASSPNIGPRSEQYF TGTGCCAGCAGCCCCAACATAGGGCCGAGGAGCGAGCAGTACTTC
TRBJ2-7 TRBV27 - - CASSSREQYF TGTGCCAGCAGTTCTCGCGAGCAGTACTTC
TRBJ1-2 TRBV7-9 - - CASSLASGALYGYTF TGTGCCAGCAGCTTAGCATCCGGGGCCCTCTATGGCTACACCTTC
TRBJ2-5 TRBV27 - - CASSVSFGEAKQETQYF TGTGCCAGCAGTGTATCGTTTGGAGAGGCGAAACAAGAGACCCAGTACTTC
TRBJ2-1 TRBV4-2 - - CASSLHYDSLEQFF TGTGCCAGCAGCCTGCATTACGACAGCCTTGAGCAGTTCTTC
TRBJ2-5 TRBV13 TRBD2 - CASSLRLAGVFETQYF TGTGCCAGCAGCCTCCGACTAGCGGGAGTCTTTGAGACCCAGTACTTC
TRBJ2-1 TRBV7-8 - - CASSPSRNIYNEQFF TGTGCCAGCAGCCCATCTCGGAATATCTACAATGAGCAGTTCTTC
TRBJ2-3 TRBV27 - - CASSSPGSMAITDTQYF TGTGCCAGCAGTTCCCCTGGGAGTATGGCTATCACAGATACGCAGTATTTT
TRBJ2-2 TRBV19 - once CASTATGELFF TGTGCCAGTACCGCTACCGGGGAGCTGTTTTTT
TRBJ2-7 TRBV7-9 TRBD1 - CASKDGDRDYYEQYF TGTGCCAGCAAGGACGGGGACAGGGATTACTACGAGCAGTACTTC
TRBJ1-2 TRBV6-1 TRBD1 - CASSEEWTGVYGYTF TGTGCCAGCAGTGAAGAATGGACAGGGGTCTATGGCTACACCTTC
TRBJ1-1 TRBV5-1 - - CASSLDRTANGEAFF TGCGCCAGCAGCTTGGACAGGACAGCGAACGGGGAAGCTTTCTTT
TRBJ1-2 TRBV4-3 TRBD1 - CASSQDMTGADGYTF TGCGCCAGCAGCCAAGATATGACAGGGGCGGATGGCTACACCTTC
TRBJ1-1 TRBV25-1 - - CASSEWVGGSEAFF TGTGCCAGCAGTGAATGGGTGGGCGGAAGTGAAGCTTTCTTT
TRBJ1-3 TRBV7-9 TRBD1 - CASSLGQGGPGNTIYF TGTGCCAGCAGCTTAGGACAGGGGGGACCTGGAAACACCATATATTTT
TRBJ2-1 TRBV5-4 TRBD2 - CASKTSDTYNEQFF TGTGCCAGCAAGACTAGCGATACCTACAATGAGCAGTTCTTC
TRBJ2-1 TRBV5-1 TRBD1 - CASRITGGDFWNEQFF TGCGCCAGCAGAATTACAGGGGGCGACTTTTGGAATGAGCAGTTCTTC
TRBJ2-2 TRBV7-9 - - CASSLGTGTSGELFF TGTGCCAGCAGCTTAGGGACTGGGACGTCCGGGGAGCTGTTTTTT
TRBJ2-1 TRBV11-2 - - CASSFVLGLYNEQFF TGTGCCAGCAGCTTCGTCCTCGGACTTTACAATGAGCAGTTCTTC
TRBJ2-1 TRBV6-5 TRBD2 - CASSYSMGLASYEQFF TGTGCCAGCAGTTACTCGATGGGACTAGCTAGTTATGAGCAGTTCTTC
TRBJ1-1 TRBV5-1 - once CASRQGAEAFF TGCGCCAGCAGACAGGGCGCTGAAGCTTTCTTT
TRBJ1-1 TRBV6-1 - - CASSDGVLTEAFF TGTGCCAGCAGTGATGGGGTTTTGACTGAAGCTTTCTTT
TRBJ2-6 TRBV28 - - CASSLIYSGANVLTF TGTGCCAGCAGTCTGATCTACTCTGGGGCCAACGTCCTGACTTTC